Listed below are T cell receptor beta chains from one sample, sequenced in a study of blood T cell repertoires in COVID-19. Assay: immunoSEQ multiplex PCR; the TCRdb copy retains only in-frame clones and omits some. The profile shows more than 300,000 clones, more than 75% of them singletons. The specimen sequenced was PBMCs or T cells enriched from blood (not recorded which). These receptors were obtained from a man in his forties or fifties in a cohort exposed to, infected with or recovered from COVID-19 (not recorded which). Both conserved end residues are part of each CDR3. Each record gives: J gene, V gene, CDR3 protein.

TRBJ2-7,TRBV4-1,CASSQDGGLYEQYF
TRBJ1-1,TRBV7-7,CASSSTGQEPNTEAFF
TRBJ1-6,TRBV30,CAWSLGDNSPLHF
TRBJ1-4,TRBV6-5,CASSRRQPTNEKLFF
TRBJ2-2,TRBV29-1,CSGVTGMGTGELFF
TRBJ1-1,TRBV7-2,CASSLARDRGNTEAFF
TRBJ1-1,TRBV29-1,CSVERQPNTEAFF
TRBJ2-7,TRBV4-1,CASSQDVRGHSYEQYF
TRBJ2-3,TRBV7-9,CASSSTPSSDTQYF
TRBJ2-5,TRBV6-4,CASKPRLGIFQETQYF
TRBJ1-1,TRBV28,CASSPRVSTEAFF
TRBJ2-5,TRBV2,CASSEAVWEETQYF
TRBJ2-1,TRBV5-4,CASSLRAGGSNEQFF
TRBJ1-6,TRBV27,CASSLSPNNNSPLHF
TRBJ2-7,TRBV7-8,CASSLSRGNYEQYF
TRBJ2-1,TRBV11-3,CASSFSSGVGYNEQFF
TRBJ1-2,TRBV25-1,CASSEGTGYYGYTF
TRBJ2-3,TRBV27,CASSLRGRDTDTQYF
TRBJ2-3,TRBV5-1,CASSTGLAGGRGADTQYF
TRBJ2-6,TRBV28,CASTPDQGRSGANVLTF
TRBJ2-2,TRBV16,CASSQSRVVTGELFF
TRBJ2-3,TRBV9,CASSVEGGSSTDTQYF
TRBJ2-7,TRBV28,CASRYGGLYEQYF
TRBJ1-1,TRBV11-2,CASSLGAGQGISEAFF
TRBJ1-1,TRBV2,CASSAPTGWITEAFF